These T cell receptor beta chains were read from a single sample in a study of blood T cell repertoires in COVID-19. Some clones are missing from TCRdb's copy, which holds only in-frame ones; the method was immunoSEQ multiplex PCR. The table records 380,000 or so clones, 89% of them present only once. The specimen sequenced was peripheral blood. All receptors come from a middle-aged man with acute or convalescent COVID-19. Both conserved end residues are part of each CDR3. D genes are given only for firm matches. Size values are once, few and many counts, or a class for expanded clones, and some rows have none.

CDR3 DNA: TGTGCCAGCGGACATCAGCGGGAGGGCCACGACGAGCAGTACTTC
CDR3 protein: CASGHQREGHDEQYF
D gene: TRBD2
V gene: TRBV27
CDR3 length: 15
J gene: TRBJ2-7
clone size: -

CDR3 DNA: TGTGCCAGCAGTTCAGGGACAGGCGGAAATCAGCCCCAGCATTTT
CDR3 protein: CASSSGTGGNQPQHF
D gene: TRBD1
V gene: TRBV6-5
CDR3 length: 15
J gene: TRBJ1-5
clone size: -

CDR3 DNA: TGTGCCAGTAGTATCCAGGGGCGTGAATCTGAAGCTTTCTTT
CDR3 protein: CASSIQGRESEAFF
D gene: -
V gene: TRBV19
CDR3 length: 14
J gene: TRBJ1-1
clone size: once

CDR3 DNA: TGTGCCAGTAGTCCTCGGGGACAGGGAGGAAACATTCAGTACTTC
CDR3 protein: CASSPRGQGGNIQYF
D gene: TRBD1
V gene: TRBV19
CDR3 length: 15
J gene: TRBJ2-4
clone size: -

CDR3 DNA: TGTGCCAGCAGTTTCCAGGCTACTGAAGAGACCCAGTACTTC
CDR3 protein: CASSFQATEETQYF
D gene: -
V gene: TRBV28
CDR3 length: 14
J gene: TRBJ2-5
clone size: once

CDR3 DNA: TGTGCCAGCTCACCGGCGACAGGGGCACTCTACGAGCAGTACTTC
CDR3 protein: CASSPATGALYEQYF
D gene: TRBD1
V gene: TRBV18
CDR3 length: 15
J gene: TRBJ2-7
clone size: -

CDR3 DNA: TGTGCCAGCAGCTTACAGGGACAGGACCTTAACTATGGCTACACCTTC
CDR3 protein: CASSLQGQDLNYGYTF
D gene: TRBD1
V gene: TRBV11-2
CDR3 length: 16
J gene: TRBJ1-2
clone size: -

CDR3 DNA: TGTGCCAGCAGCCAAGTAAGGGGGGGGGAGCAGTACTTC
CDR3 protein: CASSQVRGGEQYF
D gene: -
V gene: TRBV3-1/TRBV3-2
CDR3 length: 13
J gene: TRBJ2-7
clone size: -

CDR3 DNA: TGTGCCAGCAGCTCATACAGGGCCGACGTCTATGGCTACACCTTC
CDR3 protein: CASSSYRADVYGYTF
D gene: -
V gene: TRBV7-2
CDR3 length: 15
J gene: TRBJ1-2
clone size: -

CDR3 DNA: TGTGCCAGCAGCCATCTTAGACTAGCGGTTTGGCGTTTGGGTGAGCAGTTCTTC
CDR3 protein: CASSHLRLAVWRLGEQFF
D gene: TRBD2
V gene: TRBV7-9
CDR3 length: 18
J gene: TRBJ2-1
clone size: -

CDR3 DNA: TGTGCCAGCAGTTCTCCCGAGGACTGGTACAATGAGCAGTTCTTC
CDR3 protein: CASSSPEDWYNEQFF
D gene: -
V gene: TRBV27
CDR3 length: 15
J gene: TRBJ2-1
clone size: -

CDR3 DNA: TGTGCCAGCAGTCTAGGGGGAAAAGAAAAACTGTTTTTT
CDR3 protein: CASSLGGKEKLFF
D gene: -
V gene: TRBV28
CDR3 length: 13
J gene: TRBJ1-4
clone size: -

CDR3 DNA: TGTGCCAGCAGTGACACCGGGACAGCCGACTACGAGCAGTACTTC
CDR3 protein: CASSDTGTADYEQYF
D gene: TRBD1
V gene: TRBV6-1
CDR3 length: 15
J gene: TRBJ2-7
clone size: -

CDR3 DNA: TGTGCCAGCAGGACACCGGGACTACCTATGAGCTACACCTTC
CDR3 protein: CASRTPGLPMSYTF
D gene: -
V gene: TRBV6-5
CDR3 length: 14
J gene: TRBJ1-2
clone size: -

CDR3 DNA: TGTGCCAGCAGCCCGATAGGACAGGGCAATCAGCCCCAGCATTTT
CDR3 protein: CASSPIGQGNQPQHF
D gene: TRBD1
V gene: TRBV28
CDR3 length: 15
J gene: TRBJ1-5
clone size: once

CDR3 DNA: TGCGCCAGCAGCCCCGGACTAGCGGGAGCAGGCTACGAGCAGTACTTC
CDR3 protein: CASSPGLAGAGYEQYF
D gene: TRBD2
V gene: TRBV5-1
CDR3 length: 16
J gene: TRBJ2-7
clone size: -

CDR3 DNA: TGTGCCAGCAGTGAAAGTTACCAGGCCCTCCAAGAGACCCAGTACTTC
CDR3 protein: CASSESYQALQETQYF
D gene: -
V gene: TRBV6-1
CDR3 length: 16
J gene: TRBJ2-5
clone size: -

CDR3 DNA: TGTGCCAGCAGTTTAACCCGGGGACAGTCCTTCTACGAGCAGTACTTC
CDR3 protein: CASSLTRGQSFYEQYF
D gene: TRBD1
V gene: TRBV27
CDR3 length: 16
J gene: TRBJ2-7
clone size: -

CDR3 DNA: TGTGCCAGCAGTTTTTCAGGGATTGGAGTCGGGGAGCTGTTTTTT
CDR3 protein: CASSFSGIGVGELFF
D gene: -
V gene: TRBV28
CDR3 length: 15
J gene: TRBJ2-2
clone size: -

CDR3 DNA: TGTGCCAGCAGTTTCGGGACAACCACCTACGAGCAGTACTTC
CDR3 protein: CASSFGTTTYEQYF
D gene: -
V gene: TRBV27
CDR3 length: 14
J gene: TRBJ2-7
clone size: -

CDR3 DNA: TGTGCCAGCAGCCCCCAGAGGGGGCGGACAGATACGCAGTATTTT
CDR3 protein: CASSPQRGRTDTQYF
D gene: TRBD1
V gene: TRBV9
CDR3 length: 15
J gene: TRBJ2-3
clone size: -

CDR3 DNA: TGTGCCAGTAGGGGACTAGCGGGGGGGCTAGGTGAGCAGTTCTTC
CDR3 protein: CASRGLAGGLGEQFF
D gene: TRBD2
V gene: TRBV19
CDR3 length: 15
J gene: TRBJ2-1
clone size: -

CDR3 DNA: TGTGCCAGCAGGACAGGCCTAGGCACAGATACGCAGTATTTT
CDR3 protein: CASRTGLGTDTQYF
D gene: -
V gene: TRBV6-5
CDR3 length: 14
J gene: TRBJ2-3
clone size: -

CDR3 DNA: TGTGCCAGCAGTTACTTCGCAGGGGATATCTATGGCTACACCTTC
CDR3 protein: CASSYFAGDIYGYTF
D gene: -
V gene: TRBV6-2/TRBV6-3
CDR3 length: 15
J gene: TRBJ1-2
clone size: once

CDR3 DNA: TGCGCCAGCAGCCAAGGGGGGGGATACCTTAGCAATCAGCCCCAGCATTTT
CDR3 protein: CASSQGGGYLSNQPQHF
D gene: -
V gene: TRBV4-1
CDR3 length: 17
J gene: TRBJ1-5
clone size: -

CDR3 DNA: TGTGCCAGCATAGGGAGCCGCACTGAAGCTTTCTTT
CDR3 protein: CASIGSRTEAFF
D gene: -
V gene: TRBV28
CDR3 length: 12
J gene: TRBJ1-1
clone size: -

CDR3 DNA: TGTGCCAGCAGGGTGACAGGGGATCCAGATACGCAGTATTTT
CDR3 protein: CASRVTGDPDTQYF
D gene: TRBD1
V gene: TRBV28
CDR3 length: 14
J gene: TRBJ2-3
clone size: -

CDR3 DNA: TGCAGTGCTAGAGACAGGTCACCCCTCCACTTT
CDR3 protein: CSARDRSPLHF
D gene: -
V gene: TRBV20-1
CDR3 length: 11
J gene: TRBJ1-6
clone size: -

CDR3 DNA: TGTGCCAGCAGCTTCAGGGTACCCGGCTACACCTTC
CDR3 protein: CASSFRVPGYTF
D gene: -
V gene: TRBV7-8
CDR3 length: 12
J gene: TRBJ1-2
clone size: -

CDR3 DNA: TGCAGTGCTCGCGGGGACTATGGCTACACCTTC
CDR3 protein: CSARGDYGYTF
D gene: -
V gene: TRBV20-1
CDR3 length: 11
J gene: TRBJ1-2
clone size: -

CDR3 DNA: TGTGCCAGCGAGGGAGGGAGGATGAACACTGAAGCTTTCTTT
CDR3 protein: CASEGGRMNTEAFF
D gene: -
V gene: TRBV6-1
CDR3 length: 14
J gene: TRBJ1-1
clone size: -

CDR3 DNA: TGTGCCAGCAGCTTTAGCGGGAGACAGGCAGATACGCAGTATTTT
CDR3 protein: CASSFSGRQADTQYF
D gene: TRBD2
V gene: TRBV7-3
CDR3 length: 15
J gene: TRBJ2-3
clone size: -

CDR3 DNA: TGTGCCAGCAGCCAACCAGTGGAGGACAATGAGCAGTTCTTC
CDR3 protein: CASSQPVEDNEQFF
D gene: -
V gene: TRBV4-2
CDR3 length: 14
J gene: TRBJ2-1
clone size: once

CDR3 DNA: TGTGCCAGCACCTCCACAGGGGGCGCTTACACTGAAGCTTTCTTT
CDR3 protein: CASTSTGGAYTEAFF
D gene: TRBD1
V gene: TRBV6-5
CDR3 length: 15
J gene: TRBJ1-1
clone size: -

CDR3 DNA: TGTGCCAGCTCACCTGAGTCAACTAATGAAAAACTGTTTTTT
CDR3 protein: CASSPESTNEKLFF
D gene: -
V gene: TRBV18
CDR3 length: 14
J gene: TRBJ1-4
clone size: -

CDR3 DNA: TGTGCCAGCAGTTTACCCCAGGGGGCCTACGAGCAGTACTTC
CDR3 protein: CASSLPQGAYEQYF
D gene: TRBD1
V gene: TRBV28
CDR3 length: 14
J gene: TRBJ2-7
clone size: once

CDR3 DNA: TGTGCCAGCAGCCCGGACAGCTTCTACTACGAGCAGTACTTC
CDR3 protein: CASSPDSFYYEQYF
D gene: -
V gene: TRBV5-5
CDR3 length: 14
J gene: TRBJ2-7
clone size: few

CDR3 DNA: TGCAGTGCTTGGGGAGAAGAGACCCAGTACTTC
CDR3 protein: CSAWGEETQYF
D gene: -
V gene: TRBV20-1
CDR3 length: 11
J gene: TRBJ2-5
clone size: -

CDR3 DNA: TGTGCCAGCAGTGACCCCAGGACTAGCGGGAGTCTAGGACCCTACGAGCAGTACTTC
CDR3 protein: CASSDPRTSGSLGPYEQYF
D gene: TRBD2
V gene: TRBV6-1
CDR3 length: 19
J gene: TRBJ2-7
clone size: -

CDR3 DNA: TGTGCCAGCAGTGATGGACTGACCCCCTACAATGAGCAGTTCTTC
CDR3 protein: CASSDGLTPYNEQFF
D gene: -
V gene: TRBV28
CDR3 length: 15
J gene: TRBJ2-1
clone size: many

CDR3 DNA: TGTGCCAGCAGCGTAGGAAGGACAGAAGTAGGCTATGGCTACACCTTC
CDR3 protein: CASSVGRTEVGYGYTF
D gene: -
V gene: TRBV9
CDR3 length: 16
J gene: TRBJ1-2
clone size: -

CDR3 DNA: TGTGCCAGCAGTTACACCGGGACAACGAACACTGAAGCTTTCTTT
CDR3 protein: CASSYTGTTNTEAFF
D gene: -
V gene: TRBV27
CDR3 length: 15
J gene: TRBJ1-1
clone size: -

CDR3 DNA: TGCGCCAGCAGCTTGGCAAATAGCTTGAACACTGAAGCTTTCTTT
CDR3 protein: CASSLANSLNTEAFF
D gene: -
V gene: TRBV5-1
CDR3 length: 15
J gene: TRBJ1-1
clone size: -

CDR3 DNA: TGCGCCAGCAGCCACAGGGAGGTCACTGAAGCTTTCTTT
CDR3 protein: CASSHREVTEAFF
D gene: -
V gene: TRBV4-1
CDR3 length: 13
J gene: TRBJ1-1
clone size: -

CDR3 DNA: TGTGCCAGCAGCCGACAGGGAAACACTGAAGCTTTCTTT
CDR3 protein: CASSRQGNTEAFF
D gene: TRBD1
V gene: TRBV14
CDR3 length: 13
J gene: TRBJ1-1
clone size: -

CDR3 DNA: TGTGCCAGTAGTATCAGCGCGGGAGGCCGGGGGACGCAGTATTTT
CDR3 protein: CASSISAGGRGTQYF
D gene: TRBD2
V gene: TRBV19
CDR3 length: 15
J gene: TRBJ2-3
clone size: -

CDR3 DNA: TGTGCCTGGAGTGTAAAAGGGACACTCTACGAGCAGTACTTC
CDR3 protein: CAWSVKGTLYEQYF
D gene: -
V gene: TRBV30
CDR3 length: 14
J gene: TRBJ2-7
clone size: -

CDR3 DNA: TGTGCCAGCAGCACTACCCTAAACAGGGGTCCCTACAATGAGCAGTTCTTC
CDR3 protein: CASSTTLNRGPYNEQFF
D gene: TRBD1
V gene: TRBV25-1
CDR3 length: 17
J gene: TRBJ2-1
clone size: -

CDR3 DNA: TGTGCCAGCAAAACAGACACAAGCACAGATACGCAGTATTTT
CDR3 protein: CASKTDTSTDTQYF
D gene: -
V gene: TRBV9
CDR3 length: 14
J gene: TRBJ2-3
clone size: few

CDR3 DNA: TGTGCCAGCAGTTTATTGTGGACGAAGGAACACAGGGGGCGCTTCTCCTACGAGCAGTACTTC
CDR3 protein: CASSLLWTKEHRGRFSYEQYF
D gene: TRBD1
V gene: TRBV28
CDR3 length: 21
J gene: TRBJ2-7
clone size: -

CDR3 DNA: TGTGCCAGCACCCAAAGGGAGGGGTGGGCCAATGAGCAGTTCTTC
CDR3 protein: CASTQREGWANEQFF
D gene: TRBD2
V gene: TRBV7-2
CDR3 length: 15
J gene: TRBJ2-1
clone size: -

CDR3 DNA: TGTGCCAGCAGCCAAGTTTTCGGGACAGGAAGGTCCACTGAAGCTTTCTTT
CDR3 protein: CASSQVFGTGRSTEAFF
D gene: TRBD1
V gene: TRBV3-1/TRBV3-2
CDR3 length: 17
J gene: TRBJ1-1
clone size: -

CDR3 DNA: TGCGCCAGCAGCCTTATAATAGACTCTGGGGCCAACGTCCTGACTTTC
CDR3 protein: CASSLIIDSGANVLTF
D gene: -
V gene: TRBV5-1
CDR3 length: 16
J gene: TRBJ2-6
clone size: -

CDR3 DNA: TGTGCCAGCAGCGGGACAGCCACAGATACGCAGTATTTT
CDR3 protein: CASSGTATDTQYF
D gene: -
V gene: TRBV9
CDR3 length: 13
J gene: TRBJ2-3
clone size: -

CDR3 DNA: TGTGCCAGCAGTTTGCAGGGGGGTACCGGGGAGCTGTTTTTT
CDR3 protein: CASSLQGGTGELFF
D gene: -
V gene: TRBV27
CDR3 length: 14
J gene: TRBJ2-2
clone size: -

CDR3 DNA: TGTGCCAGCTCACCACCGACAGCTGGGGACATTCAGTACTTC
CDR3 protein: CASSPPTAGDIQYF
D gene: -
V gene: TRBV18
CDR3 length: 14
J gene: TRBJ2-4
clone size: -

CDR3 DNA: TGTGCCAGCAGCTTGGCAGTGCGGCCCTACGAGCAGTACTTC
CDR3 protein: CASSLAVRPYEQYF
D gene: -
V gene: TRBV5-4
CDR3 length: 14
J gene: TRBJ2-7
clone size: -

CDR3 DNA: TGTGCCAGCAGCCTCACAGGGGCGCCCACGTTCTATGGCTACACCTTC
CDR3 protein: CASSLTGAPTFYGYTF
D gene: TRBD1
V gene: TRBV7-3
CDR3 length: 16
J gene: TRBJ1-2
clone size: -

CDR3 DNA: TGCGCCAGCAGCCTGGACAGGGACCAAGAGACCCAGTACTTC
CDR3 protein: CASSLDRDQETQYF
D gene: TRBD1
V gene: TRBV5-1
CDR3 length: 14
J gene: TRBJ2-5
clone size: -